This record concerns one T cell receptor beta chain sequence. This clonotype was observed at least ten times. It has no known antigen specificity. No clone much larger than this one lies a single base away; base qualities are absent. These data are taken from a study of response to subunit inactivated influenza vaccine (dated by TCRdb to 2017 to 2018). The study in broad terms: Deep quantitative profiling of the T cell receptor repertoire was used in the study to follow responses to a trivalent subunit inactivated influenza vaccine.

Library preparation was by RT-PCR. The sequencer was an Illumina HiSeq 2500. TCRdb handled the public reads itself, with Q25 trimming in fastp and clone calling in MiXCR, and kept productive beta chains. Here each entry gathers all rows of one CDR3 protein and keeps the most common genes and DNA. The sample table shows 500,000 to 750,000 distinct CDR3 sequences, and approximately 15% are seen once. Around 10% of the sample belongs to the ten largest clones. The CDR3 goes from the cysteine to the phenylalanine over 21 residues. Of all the DNA, just the CDR3 is kept, 63 bases in frame from base 1. The germline V gene specifies SGHVS as CDR1 and FNYEAQ as CDR2. Germline trimming amounts to 0 bases on V and 2 bases on J, with 16 as the count of junction bases outside the gene matches. General findings and caveats noted by the study authors: It was suggested by the authors that each seasonal influenza vaccination may recruit only a limited number of new T cells.

In this chain, TRBV7-6 is recombined with TRBJ2-1; 10 central nucleotides agree with TRBD2. Specimen: PBMCs from blood, collected 12 days after vaccination. This receptor was obtained from a man between 45 and 60 years old who received an inactivated influenza vaccine. Donor details come from another sample of the same person, matched by shared clones. The CDR3 sequence is CASSLARWTSGERETYNEQFF. Read as DNA, the sequence is TGTGCCAGCAGCTTAGCCCGTTGGACTAGCGGAGAGAGGGAAACCTACAATGAGCAGTTCTTC. Extended through the reference TRBV7-6 and TRBJ2-1 proteins, this CDR3 yields the full variable domain: GAGVSQSPRYKVTKRGQDVALRCDPISGHVSLYWYRQALGQGPEFLTYFNYEAQQDKSGLPNDRFSAERPEGSISTLTIQRTEQRDSAMYRCASSLARWTSGERETYNEQFFGPGTRLTVL.